Below, 23 T cell receptor beta chains from the same sample are listed, as sequenced in a study of metastatic and nonmetastatic thyroid tumors. Via MiXCR, TCRdb re-called the PCR reads. Of some 26,000 clones listed, around 28% are singletons. Before thyroid surgery, none of the patients had received any treatment. Material for sequencing was blood. All receptors come from a male donor with papillary thyroid cancer or a benign thyroid nodule (not recorded which). Some clones in this sample may be carry-over from other donors' samples.

This clone was observed many times. The chain joins TRBV7-9 to TRBJ1-1, with D possibly being TRBD1 (6 bases). Trimming removed 2 bases at V and 8 bases at J, with 15 bases between. Germline CDR1 reads SEHNR; CDR2 reads FQNEAQ (reference sequence). The CDR3 is 14 residues long. CDR3 bases: TGTGCCAGCAGCTTATCGTTACAGGGTGAGGAAGCTTTCTTT. It yields the protein CASSLSLQGEEAFF.

The sample holds many counts of this clone. V gene TRBV6-2 or TRBV6-3 combines with J gene TRBJ2-2; 11 bases match TRBD2. The CDR3 has 16 residues. Germline V lookup: CDR1 MNHEY, CDR2 SVGEGT. With 3 bases clipped from V and 5 bases from J, the junction kept 5 bases outside the gene matches. The CDR3 DNA sequence: TGTGCCAGCAGTTATCGACTAGCGGGGCTTACCGGGGAGCTGTTTTTT. This translates into CASSYRLAGLTGELFF.

This clone is labeled medium-sized. The genes are TRBV11-3 and TRBJ2-7, with 7 bases that match TRBD2. V dropped 4 bases and J dropped 2; count of bases not matched to a gene: 8. The CDR3 covers 15 residues. CDR1 is SGHNT, CDR2 YENEEA, per germline. This chain's CDR3 is CASSSRTRDTYEQYF. In nucleotides, the CDR3 is TGTGCCAGCAGCTCGCGGACTAGAGACACCTACGAGCAGTACTTC. The full variable domain, its missing parts supplied by reference TRBV11-3 and TRBJ2-7, is EAGVVQSPRYKIIEKKQPVAFWCNPISGHNTLYWYLQNLGQGPELLIRYENEEAVDDSQLPKDRFSAERLKGVDSTLKIQPAELGDSAVYLCASSSRTRDTYEQYFGPGTRLTVT.

Ten or more counts support this clone. The chain combines TRBV10-3 with TRBJ2-5; weak D call: TRBD1 (6 bases). V lost 9 bases to trimming and J lost 3 bases, with 11 bases between them. CDR3 length: 12 amino acids. Germline CDR1 ENHRY, CDR2 SYGVKD. CDR3 nucleotide sequence: TGTGCCATTGGACAGCAAGAAGAGACCCAGTACTTC. The encoded protein is CAIGQQEETQYF.

This clone was seen repeatedly, ten times or more. CDR3 in amino acids: CASSFAGTENEKLFF. In nucleotides, the CDR3 is TGTGCCAGCAGTTTTGCGGGGACGGAGAATGAAAAACTGTTTTTT. The chain links TRBV28 to TRBJ1-4, with D possibly TRBD1 on 5 matching bases. Per the germline V gene, CDR1 is MDHEN and CDR2 is SYDVKM. Trimming took 3 bases from V and 5 from J, leaving 13 bases between them. This CDR3 region has 15 residues.

This clone was seen more than once but under ten times. The chain links TRBV6-1 to TRBJ2-5; D remains unclear. In germline, CDR1 is MNHNS, CDR2 SASEGT. With 6 bases removed from V and 2 bases from J, the gap between germline ends came to 13 bases. The CDR3 has 14 amino acids. Written as DNA, the CDR3 is TGTGCCAGCAGCCAAGCCAGCCGACAAGAGACCCAGTACTTC. Protein product: CASSQASRQETQYF.

This clone showed up many times. This chain joins TRBV19 and TRBJ2-2, with 9 bases matching TRBD2. V lost 0 bases, J lost 9 bases, and 14 bases stayed unmatched. Germline V CDR1 and CDR2: LNHDA, SQIVND (reference sequence). The CDR3 spans 18 residues. CDR3 coding DNA: TGTGCCAGTAGTATAGATCTGTTGGTAGCGGGAGTAGATCGGGAGCTGTTTTTT. It translates to CASSIDLLVAGVDRELFF.

With respect to this clone: A read error may produce the germline difference seen at one junction end. The chain combines TRBV7-2 with TRBJ2-1; D not certain. The CDR3 contains 11 residues. Looked up from germline, CDR1 is SGHTA and CDR2 is FQGNSA. The CDR3 nucleotides read TGTCCCAGCAGCATACATAATGAGCAGTTCTTC. Translated, it gives CPSSIHNEQFF.

This clone was picked up many times. J is TRBJ2-5 and V is TRBV4-1, with 9 nucleotides matching TRBD1. The CDR3 runs 13 residues. V lost 5 bases and J lost 4; bases outside the gene matches: 2. Germline values: CDR1 MGHRA, CDR2 YSYEKL. The CDR3 region is CASSSDRGETQYF. In nucleotides, the CDR3 is TGCGCCAGCAGCTCGGACAGGGGAGAGACCCAGTACTTC.

This chain uses TRBV28 with TRBJ2-3, with a tentative D call TRBD1 (5 bases). Trimming took 5 bases from V and 7 from J, leaving 19 bases between them. This CDR3 has 15 residues. Germline V CDR1 and CDR2: MDHEN, SYDVKM. The CDR3 bases are TGTGCCAGCAGTCAGATCTCGACAGCCCCTTATACGCAGTATTTT. Translated: CASSQISTAPYTQYF. The full variable domain, completed using reference TRBV28 and TRBJ2-3, is DVKVTQSSRYLVKRTGEKVFLECVQDMDHENMFWYRQDPGLGLRLIYFSYDVKMKEKGDIPEGYSVSREKKERFSLILESASTNQTSMYLCASSQISTAPYTQYFGPGTRLTVL.

V is TRBV11-2 and J is TRBJ2-5; the match to TRBD1 covers 10 bases. V shed 1 base, J shed 3 bases, and the junction held 8 bases outside the gene matches. This CDR3 is built from 17 residues. Germline assignment: CDR1 SGHAT and CDR2 FQNNGV. The CDR3 DNA is TGTGCCAGCAGCTTAGTGGGGTGGGGGACAGGGGAAGAGACCCAGTACTTC. This translates into CASSLVGWGTGEETQYF.

This clone came up many times. The chain couples TRBV11-2 to TRBJ1-2; a possible D gene is TRBD1 (6 bases). The CDR3 has 16 residues. The germline V and J ends were trimmed by 5 bases and 0 bases, with 16 bases remaining between them. Per the germline V gene, CDR1 is SGHAT and CDR2 is FQNNGV. CDR3 amino acids: CASSLGGLRANYGYTF. The CDR3 DNA reads as TGTGCCAGCAGCCTCGGGGGGCTTAGAGCTAACTATGGCTACACCTTC. Drawing the rest from reference TRBV11-2 and TRBJ1-2, the complete variable domain is EAGVAQSPRYKIIEKRQSVAFWCNPISGHATLYWYQQILGQGPKLLIQFQNNGVVDDSQLPKDRFSAERLKGVDSTLKIQPAKLEDSAVYLCASSLGGLRANYGYTFGSGTRLTVV.

The rearrangement uses TRBV6-1 and TRBJ2-7; no definite D call. CDR1 and CDR2 (germline): MNHNS, SASEGT. The CDR3 is 12 residues long. CDR3 nucleotides: TGTGCCAGCCTCGGCCCGGCCTACGAGCAGTACGTA. Translation gives CASLGPAYEQYV.

The J gene is TRBJ2-5, the V gene TRBV5-4, with unresolved D. CDR1 is SGHNT, CDR2 YYREEE, per germline (reference sequence). V was shortened by 4 bases and J by 2 bases, with 12 bases between the two germline ends. This CDR3 comprises 14 residues. CDR3 region: CASSLAQQQETQYF. The CDR3 DNA reads TGTGCCAGCAGCCTTGCGCAGCAGCAAGAGACCCAGTACTTC.

This clone was seen repeatedly, ten times or more. The rearrangement uses TRBV20-1 and TRBJ2-1; D could derive from TRBD1 or TRBD2 (5 bases each). Germline values: CDR1 DFQATT, CDR2 SNEGSKA (reference sequence). Trimming left V 6 bases short and J 3 bases short, with 12 bases between. This CDR3 spans 13 amino acids. DNA of the CDR3: TGCAGTGCCGGGGACGACCTCTACAATGAGCAGTTCTTC. Amino acid sequence: CSAGDDLYNEQFF.

This clone was counted ten times or more. The CDR3 DNA reads TGTGCCAGCAGCTCCATTAGGGGCGGACCGACGAGTCGAGCTTTCTTT. It codes for CASSSIRGGPTSRAFF. The V call is TRBV7-2, the J call TRBJ1-1; tentatively, D is TRBD1 (5 bases). The CDR3 extends over 16 amino acids. The germline V gene encodes CDR1 SGHTA and CDR2 FQGNSA. The germline V and J ends were trimmed by 4 bases and 10 bases, with 25 bases remaining between them.

Details on this clone: The junction and the germline gene differ at one end; a read error may be behind it. The chain combines TRBV20-1 with TRBJ1-1; possible D gene TRBD1, 6 bases. The CDR3 extends over 12 amino acids. Germline CDR1 and CDR2: DFQATT and SNEGSKA (reference sequence). The CDR3 sequence: CSARRWTDEAFF. Here the CDR3 DNA reads TGCAGTGCTAGGAGATGGACAGACGAAGCCTTCTTT.

This clone has just a few counts. The V and J genes are TRBV28 and TRBJ1-5, with D unclear. The germline V gene has CDR1 MDHEN and CDR2 SYDVKM. V lost 5 bases to trimming and J lost 2 bases, with 13 bases between them. CDR3 length equals 15 residues. This CDR3 is CASSPPCGGNQPQHF. The CDR3 DNA reads TGTGCCAGCAGTCCCCCGTGTGGGGGCAATCAGCCCCAGCATTTT.

This clone was recorded at least ten times. The gene calls are TRBV6-1 and TRBJ2-5; D remains unclear. CDR3 length: 12 amino acids. Trimming removed 6 bases from V and 1 base from J, with 6 bases in between. CDR1 and CDR2 from the germline V gene are MNHNS and SASEGT. CDR3 residues: CASRSTQETQYF. CDR3 sequence (DNA): TGTGCCAGCAGATCAACCCAAGAGACCCAGTACTTC.

The J gene is TRBJ2-5, the V gene TRBV6-2 or TRBV6-3; 9 bases agree with TRBD1. The CDR3 loop spans 15 amino acids. Trimming at V came to 5 bases and at J to 10 bases, leaving 14 bases not matched to a gene. Germline V CDR1 and CDR2: MNHEY, SVGEGT. The CDR3 loop reads CASSPPGQGQEYQYF. In DNA, the CDR3 is TGTGCCAGCAGTCCTCCGGGACAGGGTCAAGAGTACCAGTACTTC.

The V and J genes are TRBV7-2 and TRBJ1-4, with D perhaps TRBD1 (5 bases). The CDR3 is made up of 15 amino acids. Germline V CDR1 and CDR2: SGHTA, FQGNSA. The V end was cut by 5 bases, the J end by 7 bases, with 17 bases between. The CDR3 nucleotides read TGTGCCAGCAGCCGGGGGGTGGGAGGCGGTGAAAAACTGTTTTTT. Translation gives CASSRGVGGGEKLFF.

This clone came up many times. The chain combines TRBV2 with TRBJ2-3; TRBD2 agrees at 8 bases. The CDR3 consists of 15 residues. Per the germline V gene, CDR1 is SNHLY and CDR2 is FYNNEI. Trimming took 8 bases from V and 7 from J; bases not matched to a gene: 14. CDR3: CASGVREDILYTQYF. The CDR3 DNA reads as TGTGCCAGCGGTGTGCGGGAGGACATCCTGTATACGCAGTATTTT.

This clone was recorded many times. V gene TRBV6-6 combines with J gene TRBJ2-3, with D possibly being TRBD1 or TRBD2 (5 bases each). This CDR3 has 14 residues. Trimming took off 0 bases at V and 2 bases at J, with 6 bases between the two ends. Germline V gene lookup returns CDR1 MNHNY and CDR2 SVGAGI (reference sequence). The DNA for the CDR3 is TGTGCCAGCAGTTACTCGGGGGTCACAGATACGCAGTATTTT. Protein sequence: CASSYSGVTDTQYF.